Listed below are T cell receptor beta chains from one sample, sequenced in a study of T cells in Graves' hyperthyroidism and ophthalmopathy. One entry per CDR3 protein results from TCRdb running MiXCR on the multiplex PCR reads. The table includes hundreds of thousands of distinct CDR3 sequences, 13% to 15% detected once. Source material: blood. Receptors originate from a woman between 50 and 59 years old with Graves' ophthalmopathy. The CDR3 runs from the conserved cysteine through the conserved F or W. Rows give clone size only sometimes, using once, few, many, or a class for an expanded clone.

cdr3_length v_call clone_size cdr3_aa
15 TRBV12-3/TRBV12-4 many CASSLYGQPNQPQHF
16 TRBV24-1 - CATSEGVVISRETQYF
16 TRBV6-1 many CASSEGGGSPRETQYF
13 TRBV5-1 once CASSVQREAEQFF
17 TRBV7-9 many CASTSTHGTEGTDTQYF
14 TRBV9 - CASSVVEKGLEAFF
15 TRBV11-3 many CASSDLESSYNEQFF
15 TRBV6-1 - CASSPGQGVEDTQYF
15 TRBV11-2 many CASSLAASGYDTQYF
14 TRBV6-1 few CASSGLGSNQPQHF
15 TRBV27 - CASSRARDRNQPQHF
16 TRBV9 - CASSVDTSGKAYEQYF
13 TRBV5-8 few CASTLVRGDEQFF
16 TRBV6-1 - CASSGRWVGDFNEQFF
13 TRBV4-3 - CASSQSFTGELFF
13 TRBV12-5 few CASALAGTYEQYF
17 TRBV19 many CASSPGQGALSNQPQHF
14 TRBV20-1 many CSAIPGHLNTEAFF
16 TRBV19 - CASSLLAGRSYNEQFF
15 TRBV15 few CATSRLVEGTGELFF
13 TRBV12-3/TRBV12-4 few CASSPRASEKLFF
12 TRBV4-2 - CASSELSGELFF
11 TRBV20-1 many CSAPNQAQAFF
18 TRBV7-8 many CASSSPRVGQASIYEQYF
13 TRBV28 many CATERLDRRGYTF
19 TRBV20-1 many CSARDSWTSGRLGTDTQYF
15 TRBV5-1 - CASSLAPGGTGELFF
14 TRBV25-1 few CASSPQDRTYEQYF
18 TRBV28 - CASSPSFFLRKIQETQYF
17 TRBV6-2/TRBV6-3 few CASSFLRADHAKNIQYF
13 TRBV9 - CASSVVGTGELFF
15 TRBV12-3/TRBV12-4 - CASSLTFTQTGELFF
13 TRBV6-2/TRBV6-3 - CASGSWAEYEAFF
17 TRBV14 few CASSQVIFAQKNEKLFF
15 TRBV6-2/TRBV6-3 - CASSPSGSAADTQYF
17 TRBV6-2/TRBV6-3 few CASTDHLPGLAGDQQFF
12 TRBV2 - CASMGPFYEQYF
19 TRBV27 - CASSLPKNSGTGVIGELFF
13 TRBV3-1 - CASSQAPSDQQYF
15 TRBV2 many CASRPISALQETQYF
14 TRBV6-1 many CASSLTGPAGGYTF
15 TRBV12-3/TRBV12-4 - CASTRTGGEGTEAFF
14 TRBV5-1 few CASSLTNMNTEAFF
12 TRBV2 many CASTDENYGYTF
13 TRBV30 many CAWSGVGNNEQFF
15 TRBV28 many CASSSGRVGYNEQFF
17 TRBV6-2/TRBV6-3 many CASSYQLAASSYNEQFF
19 TRBV7-2 - CASSLNRDRGAGGANVLTF
16 TRBV4-1 - CASSQDTGDRNTEAFF
14 TRBV27 many CASRYSTGLSPLHF
18 TRBV3-1 - CASSQESRRLAGYNEQFF
14 TRBV12-3/TRBV12-4 - CASSVGQGAHEQFF
15 TRBV7-3 many CASSLGAGPGETQYF
13 TRBV5-1 many CASRRGQDLEAFF
11 TRBV12-3/TRBV12-4 many CASSLRGELFF